A single TCR beta chain is shown here with its context. What it binds is unknown. Vbeta (60) and Jbeta (13) primers were used in the PCR. Only in-frame clones appear in the TCRdb table, and some are missing; sequencing was by immunoSEQ multiplex PCR. The data hold around 200,000 clones, with 75% to 90% observed a single time. Donors consisted of healthy bone marrow donors. The data are from a study of cytomegalovirus exposure and HLA in healthy donors. Points from the study as a whole: TCR beta V segments were, for the most part, productive about 87% or about 30% of the time in an earlier analysis. The study listed about 150 cytomegalovirus-associated TCR beta chains. Another analysis was done later, and it associated around 17,000 TCR beta sequences with HLA alleles at 0.05 false discovery rate.

The germline gives CDR1 SGHRS, CDR2 YFSETQ. This CDR3 spans 15 amino acids. V gave up 1 base and J gave up 9 bases; unmatched junction bases: 6. V gene TRBV5-1 combines with J gene TRBJ1-6, with 8 bases identical to TRBD1. This receptor was identified in a young woman in good health and CMV-seronegative. Sequencing input: PBMCs. The CDR3 loop reads CASSLSPRGLSPLHF. The CDR3 DNA is TGCGCCAGCAGCTTGTCCCCCAGGGGGCTTTCACCCCTCCACTTT. Based on the CDR3 plus reference TRBV5-1 and TRBJ1-6, the full variable domain is KAGVTQTPRYLIKTRGQQVTLSCSPISGHRSVSWYQQTPGQGLQFLFEYFSETQRNKGNFPGRFSGRQFSNSRSEMNVSTLELGDSALYLCASSLSPRGLSPLHFGNGTRLTVT.